The TCR beta chain under discussion was sequenced for a study of shared clonotypes between healthy human individuals. Study information: The study drew on a couple of women and three men aged 18 to 49 as donors.

Sequencing was performed with immunoSEQ multiplex PCR; in TCRdb, only in-frame clones are kept and a portion is missing. Seen here are roughly 2.5 million clones, approximately 90% observed once, and the top ten hold around 0.14%. Comment on this clone: Its antigen is undetermined.

All participating donors were Caucasian adults from Nashville, Tennessee. Study-level results: Estimated clonotype richness was generally higher in naive than memory subsets.

The CDR3 runs 16 residues. CDR1 is SGHRS, CDR2 YFSETQ, per germline. Trimming removed 0 bases from V and 6 bases from J; junction bases left unmatched: 6. Source material: naive CD4+ T cells sorted from blood. As to subset: CD45RA+ positively selected. This TCR came from a man between 18 and 35 years old in good health. This chain links TRBV5-1 with TRBJ1-2, with 12 bases lining up with TRBD1. The CDR3 here is CASSLGDRGLSDGYTF. CDR3 nucleotides: TGCGCCAGCAGCTTGGGGGACAGGGGGCTTTCTGATGGCTACACCTTC.